The 24 T cell receptor beta chains below come from one sample, sequenced in a study of cytomegalovirus exposure and HLA in healthy donors. The repertoire was sequenced with immunoSEQ multiplex PCR; TCRdb's copy has only in-frame clones and lacks some. The sample consists of about 300,000 clones, around 89% of them appearing once. Sample: PBMCs. The receptors shown here come from a woman younger than 35 in good health and CMV-seronegative.

J is TRBJ2-3 and V is TRBV28; 7 bases are shared with TRBD1. Germline assignment: CDR1 MDHEN and CDR2 SYDVKM. Trimming removed 6 bases from V and 1 base from J; junction bases left unmatched: 7. CDR3 length: 15 amino acids. The CDR3 sequence is CASRNRQGRTDTQYF. In DNA form, the CDR3 reads TGTGCCAGCAGGAACAGACAGGGCCGCACAGATACGCAGTATTTT.

The sample holds one count of this clone. The V gene is TRBV29-1, the J gene TRBJ2-7; TRBD1 aligns across 10 bases. Germline V gives CDR1 SQVTM, CDR2 ANQGSEA. With 7 bases clipped from V and 6 bases from J, the junction kept 9 bases outside the gene matches. The CDR3 covers 13 residues. The CDR3 sequence is CSAVRQGAGEQYF. Here the CDR3 DNA reads TGCAGCGCTGTTAGACAGGGGGCAGGCGAGCAGTACTTC.

The V call is TRBV4-3, the J call TRBJ1-2; 7 bases map to TRBD1. In germline, CDR1 is LGHNA, CDR2 YSLEER. The J segment lost 7 bases and the V segment lost 1 base, leaving 6 bases of the junction unmatched. The CDR3 loop spans 14 amino acids. This CDR3 is CASSQGDSRPGYTF. DNA of the CDR3: TGCGCCAGCAGCCAAGGGGACAGCCGACCTGGCTACACCTTC.

Concerning this clone itself: The sample contains more than one DNA sequence encoding this CDR3. The rearrangement uses TRBV4-3 and TRBJ2-7; tentatively, D is TRBD1 (5 bases). The V gene lost 0 bases and the J gene lost 4 bases, with 10 bases spanning the gap. From germline, CDR1 is LGHNA and CDR2 YSLEER. The CDR3 sequence is 14 residues long. The CDR3 bases are TGCGCCAGCAGCCAAGAAGCAGGGCGGTACGAGCAGTACTTC. Translation: CASSQEAGRYEQYF.

This clone has just a few counts. V gene TRBV27 combines with J gene TRBJ1-1; D is unclear. Per germline, CDR1 MNHEY and CDR2 SMNVEV (reference sequence). V was clipped by 5 bases and J by 1 base, with 11 bases between them. The CDR3 is 14 residues long. In DNA, the CDR3 is TGTGCCAGCAGTACTACGACTGGGAACACTGAAGCTTTCTTT. It specifies CASSTTTGNTEAFF.

V usage is TRBV9 and J usage is TRBJ1-2, with TRBD1 matching over 8 bases. Germline V gene lookup returns CDR1 SGDLS and CDR2 YYNGEE. Unmatched junction bases numbered 5, after V lost 0 bases and J lost 7 bases. This CDR3 has 14 amino acids. CDR3 sequence reads: CASSVGQGAFGYTF. The CDR3 coding sequence is TGTGCCAGCAGCGTAGGGCAGGGGGCGTTTGGCTACACCTTC.

The chain carries TRBV5-8 and TRBJ1-4; no clear D gene. Germline loops: CDR1 SGHTS, CDR2 YDEGEE. The length of the CDR3 is 15 residues. The V end lost 7 bases, the J end lost 2 bases, and 15 bases lay between the germline ends. CDR3 amino acids: CASPRTVTTNEKLFF. CDR3 nucleotide sequence: TGTGCCAGCCCGAGAACCGTTACGACTAATGAAAAACTGTTTTTT. Based on the CDR3 plus reference TRBV5-8 and TRBJ1-4, the full variable domain is EAGVTQSPTHLIKTRGQQATLRCSPISGHTSVYWYQQALGLGLQFLLWYDEGEERNRGNFPPRFSGRQFPNYSSELNVNALELEDSALYLCASPRTVTTNEKLFFGSGTQLSVL.

DNA for the CDR3: TGTGCCAGCAGTTTGATAGCGGGAGATCTGGGCCGCGCCTCCACAGATACGCAGTATTTT. Translating gives CASSLIAGDLGRASTDTQYF. This chain links TRBV27 with TRBJ2-3; 9 positions agree with TRBD2. The V gene end was trimmed by 3 bases and the J gene end by 2 bases; junction bases not matched to a gene: 18. The CDR3 is 20 residues long. Germline CDR1 is MNHEY and CDR2 is SMNVEV (reference sequence).

The chain couples TRBV4-1 to TRBJ2-7; possibly TRBD1 for D (6 bases). Between the trimmed V and J ends, which lost 0 bases and 5 bases, there was a span of 20 bases. The CDR3 sequence is 17 residues long. From germline, CDR1 is MGHRA and CDR2 YSYEKL. CDR3 sequence (DNA): TGCGCCAGCAGCCAAGATAGGTACCAGGGGACCTTGAACGAGCAGTACTTC. Its protein is CASSQDRYQGTLNEQYF.

The CDR3 bases are TGTGCCAGCAGCGTAGGGACGGGGGGACCCCCCGAGGGCTACACCTTC. This sequence encodes CASSVGTGGPPEGYTF. This chain connects TRBV9 to TRBJ1-2; D possibly corresponds to TRBD1 (5 bases). The germline V gene encodes CDR1 SGDLS and CDR2 YYNGEE. The V and J ends lost 0 bases and 8 bases respectively, with 20 bases between them. The CDR3 is 16 amino acids.

The chain carries TRBV5-1 and TRBJ2-5, with 10 bases fitting TRBD1. Trimming at V came to 0 bases and at J to 4 bases, leaving 3 bases not matched to a gene. The V gene's germline CDR1 is SGHRS and CDR2 YFSETQ. This CDR3 is built from 15 residues. The CDR3 DNA sequence: TGCGCCAGCAGCTTGGGACAGGGGGCGACAGAGACCCAGTACTTC. Its protein product is CASSLGQGATETQYF.

The chain is built from TRBV29-1 and TRBJ2-1; 9 nucleotides align to TRBD1. Germline CDR1 SQVTM, CDR2 ANQGSEA. The CDR3 has 15 residues. Trimming took 1 base from V and 4 from J; bases not matched to a gene: 5. The CDR3 sequence: CSVEGGDRVYNEQFF. In DNA, the CDR3 is TGCAGCGTTGAAGGGGGGGACAGGGTTTACAATGAGCAGTTCTTC.

The V gene is TRBV6-5, the J gene TRBJ2-7, with D possibly TRBD1 on 6 matching bases. Germline CDR1 MNHEY, CDR2 SVGAGI. The CDR3 extends over 15 amino acids. Trimming shortened V by 0 bases and J by 2 bases, and 11 bases separated the two germline ends. The CDR3 DNA sequence: TGTGCCAGCAGTTACTCGACGCCAGGGGCCTACGAGCAGTACTTC. Its protein is CASSYSTPGAYEQYF.

The rearrangement joins TRBV9 to TRBJ2-1; 8 positions agree with TRBD2. CDR1 is SGDLS, CDR2 YYNGEE, per germline. This CDR3 comprises 15 residues. With V trimmed by 0 bases and J by 2 bases, 1 base remained unmatched. CDR3 nucleotides: TGTGCCAGCAGCGTAGGCGGGAGGCCCTACAATGAGCAGTTCTTC. This gives the protein CASSVGGRPYNEQFF. Based on the CDR3 plus reference TRBV9 and TRBJ2-1, the full variable domain is DSGVTQTPKHLITATGQRVTLRCSPRSGDLSVYWYQQSLDQGLQFLIQYYNGEERAKGNILERFSAQQFPDLHSELNLSSLELGDSALYFCASSVGGRPYNEQFFGPGTRLTVL.

V and J are TRBV19 and TRBJ1-2; 12 bases map to TRBD1. The junction had 2 bases not matched to a gene; V was cut back by 6 bases and J by 3 bases. This CDR3 spans 14 amino acids. Germline-derived CDR1 and CDR2 are LNHDA and SQIVND (reference sequence). CDR3 DNA sequence: TGTGCCAGTAGCCGGGACAGGGGGCACTATGGCTACACCTTC. It yields the protein CASSRDRGHYGYTF.

The chain carries TRBV6-5 and TRBJ1-2, with D tentatively TRBD1 (6 bases). Germline V gene lookup returns CDR1 MNHEY and CDR2 SVGAGI. The ends were cut back, 3 bases at V and 6 bases at J, with 17 bases in the middle. The CDR3 extends over 15 amino acids. In DNA, the CDR3 is TGTGCCAGCAGTTATGTTGGTCAGGGGAGGGATGGCTACACCTTC. Its protein product is CASSYVGQGRDGYTF.

The chain links TRBV5-6 to TRBJ2-2; 11 bases line up with TRBD2. The CDR3 runs 16 residues. V dropped 1 base and J dropped 5; count of bases not matched to a gene: 4. Germline V CDR1 and CDR2: SGHDT, YYEEEE. The CDR3 reads CASSLTSGRRTGELFF. CDR3 DNA sequence: TGTGCCAGCAGCTTGACTAGCGGGAGACGTACCGGGGAGCTGTTTTTT.

The rearrangement joins TRBV28 to TRBJ1-1; perhaps TRBD1 as D (5 bases). V was pared by 3 bases and J by 2 bases, with 13 bases between. CDR1 and CDR2 from the germline V gene are MDHEN and SYDVKM. CDR3 length equals 15 residues. DNA for the CDR3: TGTGCCAGCAGTTTCCTCCGACAGCGTAACACTGAAGCTTTCTTT. This codes for CASSFLRQRNTEAFF.

The chain recombines TRBV7-9 with TRBJ2-3; D remains ambiguous. The length of the CDR3 is 11 residues. Germline V gives CDR1 SEHNR, CDR2 FQNEAQ (reference sequence). V dropped 5 bases and J dropped 7 bases, with 7 bases sitting between them. The CDR3 is CASSRRHTQYF. The CDR3 region has the DNA TGTGCCAGCAGCCGGCGGCATACGCAGTATTTT.

The CDR3 DNA is TGTGCCAGCAGTCACAGGGGGCTTAGTCAGCCCCAGCATTTT. Its protein product is CASSHRGLSQPQHF. The chain links TRBV27 to TRBJ1-5; 9 nucleotides match TRBD1. J gave up 6 bases and V 5 bases, and 5 bases lay outside the gene matches. Germline V gene data show CDR1 as MNHEY and CDR2 as SMNVEV (reference sequence). The CDR3 spans 14 residues.

The chain links TRBV7-9 to TRBJ2-7; 14 bases are a match to TRBD2. Germline V gene data show CDR1 as SEHNR and CDR2 as FQNEAQ (reference sequence). Trimming cost V 5 bases and J 0 bases; bases outside gene matches: 6. CDR3 size: 17 residues. This CDR3 reads CASSVTSGGVGSYEQYF. The CDR3, as DNA: TGTGCCAGCAGCGTGACTAGCGGGGGGGTGGGCTCCTACGAGCAGTACTTC.

This clone was counted a single time. This chain uses TRBV6-1 with TRBJ2-4, with D maybe TRBD1 (5 bases). Between the trimmed V and J ends, which lost 3 bases and 1 base, there was a span of 13 bases. Looked up from germline, CDR1 is MNHNS and CDR2 is SASEGT. This CDR3 spans 16 amino acids. In nucleotides, the CDR3 is TGTGCCAGCAGTGACAGGGTAACGCGGGCCAAAAACATTCAGTACTTC. Residues: CASSDRVTRAKNIQYF.

This clone appeared a single time. The chain carries TRBV28 and TRBJ2-6; TRBD1 agrees at 10 bases. CDR1 MDHEN and CDR2 SYDVKM come from the germline V gene. V was pared by 7 bases and J by 0 bases, with 9 bases of the junction left unmatched. The CDR3 is 18 amino acids. CDR3 in amino acids: CASIQGTGVFSGANVLTF. The DNA for the CDR3 is TGTGCCAGCATCCAAGGGACAGGGGTTTTCTCTGGGGCCAACGTCCTGACTTTC.

This chain links TRBV7-6 with TRBJ2-5, with a weak D call TRBD1 (7 bases). V was shortened by 2 bases and J by 5 bases, with 12 bases between the two germline ends. The CDR3 contains 14 residues. Germline loops: CDR1 SGHVS, CDR2 FNYEAQ. The CDR3 bases are TGTGCCAGCAGCTTAACCGCAGGGGGGGAGACCCAGTACTTC. It encodes CASSLTAGGETQYF.